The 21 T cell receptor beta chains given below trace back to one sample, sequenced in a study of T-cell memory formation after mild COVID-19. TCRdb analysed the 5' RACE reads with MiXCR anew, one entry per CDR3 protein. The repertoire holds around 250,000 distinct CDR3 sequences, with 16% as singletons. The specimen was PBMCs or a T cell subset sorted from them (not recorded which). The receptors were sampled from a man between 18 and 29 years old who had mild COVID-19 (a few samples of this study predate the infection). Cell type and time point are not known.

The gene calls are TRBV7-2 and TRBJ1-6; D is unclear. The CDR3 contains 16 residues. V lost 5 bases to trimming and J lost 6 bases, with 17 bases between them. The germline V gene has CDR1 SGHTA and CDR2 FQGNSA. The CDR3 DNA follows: TGTGCCAGCAGCCCCCGGGAGCCCCGGGGTAATTCACCCCTCCACTTT. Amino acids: CASSPREPRGNSPLHF.

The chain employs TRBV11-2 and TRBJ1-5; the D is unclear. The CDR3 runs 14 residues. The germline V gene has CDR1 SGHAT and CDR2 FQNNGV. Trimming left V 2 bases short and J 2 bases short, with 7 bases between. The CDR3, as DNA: TGTGCCAGCAGCTTAACCGAGGGCAATCAGCCCCAGCATTTT. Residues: CASSLTEGNQPQHF.

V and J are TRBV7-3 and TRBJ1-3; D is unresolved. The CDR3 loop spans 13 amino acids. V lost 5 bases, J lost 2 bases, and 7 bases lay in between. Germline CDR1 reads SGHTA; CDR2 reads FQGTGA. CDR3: CASSRGTGNTIYF. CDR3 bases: TGTGCCAGCAGCCGCGGGACTGGAAACACCATATATTTT.

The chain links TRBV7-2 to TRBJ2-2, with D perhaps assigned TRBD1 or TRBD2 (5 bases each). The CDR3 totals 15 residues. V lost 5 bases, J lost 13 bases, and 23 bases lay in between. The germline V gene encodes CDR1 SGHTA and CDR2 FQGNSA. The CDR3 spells CASSKGPPPWVLLFF. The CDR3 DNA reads TGTGCCAGCAGCAAGGGACCTCCGCCGTGGGTGTTGCTGTTTTTT.

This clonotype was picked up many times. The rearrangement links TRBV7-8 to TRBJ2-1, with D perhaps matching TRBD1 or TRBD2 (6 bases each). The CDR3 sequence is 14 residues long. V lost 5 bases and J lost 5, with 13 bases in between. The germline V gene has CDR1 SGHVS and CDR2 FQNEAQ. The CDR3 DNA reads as TGTGCCAGCAGCGCGGGACACAGAAACAATGAGCAGTTCTTC. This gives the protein CASSAGHRNNEQFF.

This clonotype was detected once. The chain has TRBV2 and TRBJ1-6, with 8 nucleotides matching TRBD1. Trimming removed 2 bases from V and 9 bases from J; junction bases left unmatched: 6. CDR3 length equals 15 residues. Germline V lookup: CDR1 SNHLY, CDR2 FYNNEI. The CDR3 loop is CASSEIGQGRSPLHF. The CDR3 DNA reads TGTGCCAGCAGTGAAATAGGACAGGGACGTTCACCCCTCCACTTT.

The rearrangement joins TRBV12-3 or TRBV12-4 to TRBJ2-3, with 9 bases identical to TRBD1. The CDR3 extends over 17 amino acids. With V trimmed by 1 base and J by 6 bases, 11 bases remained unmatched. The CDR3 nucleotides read TGTGCCAGCAGTTTAGTGCAGGGGACAGGGTTTTCCGATACGCAGTATTTT. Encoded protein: CASSLVQGTGFSDTQYF.

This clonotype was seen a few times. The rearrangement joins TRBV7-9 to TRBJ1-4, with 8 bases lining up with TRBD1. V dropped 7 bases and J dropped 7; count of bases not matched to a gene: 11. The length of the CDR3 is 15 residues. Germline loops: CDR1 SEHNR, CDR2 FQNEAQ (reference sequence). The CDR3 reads CASTSRGTGGEKLFF. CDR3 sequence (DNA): TGTGCCAGCACCTCCAGAGGGACAGGAGGTGAAAAACTGTTTTTT.

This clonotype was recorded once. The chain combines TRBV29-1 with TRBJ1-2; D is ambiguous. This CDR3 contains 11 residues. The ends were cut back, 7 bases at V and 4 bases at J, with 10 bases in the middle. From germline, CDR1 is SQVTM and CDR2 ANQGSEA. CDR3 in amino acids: CSDRTVYGYTF. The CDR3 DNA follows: TGCAGCGATAGGACGGTCTATGGCTACACCTTC.

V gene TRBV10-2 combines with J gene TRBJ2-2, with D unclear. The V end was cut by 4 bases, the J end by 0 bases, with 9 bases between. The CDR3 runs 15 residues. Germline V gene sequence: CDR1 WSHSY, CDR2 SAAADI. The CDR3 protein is CASSASRSNTGELFF. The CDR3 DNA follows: TGCGCCAGCAGTGCTTCCAGATCGAACACCGGGGAGCTGTTTTTT.

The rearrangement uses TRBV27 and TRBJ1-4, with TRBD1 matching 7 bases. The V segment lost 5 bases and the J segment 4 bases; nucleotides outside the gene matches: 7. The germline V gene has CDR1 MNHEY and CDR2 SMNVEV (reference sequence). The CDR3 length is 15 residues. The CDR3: CASSGRDSFNEKLFF. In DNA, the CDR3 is TGTGCCAGCAGTGGACGGGACAGCTTTAATGAAAAACTGTTTTTT. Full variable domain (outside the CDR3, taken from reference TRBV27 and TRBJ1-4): EAQVTQNPRYLITVTGKKLTVTCSQNMNHEYMSWYRQDPGLGLRQIYYSMNVEVTDKGDVPEGYKVSRKEKRNFPLILESPSPNQTSLYFCASSGRDSFNEKLFFGSGTQLSVL.

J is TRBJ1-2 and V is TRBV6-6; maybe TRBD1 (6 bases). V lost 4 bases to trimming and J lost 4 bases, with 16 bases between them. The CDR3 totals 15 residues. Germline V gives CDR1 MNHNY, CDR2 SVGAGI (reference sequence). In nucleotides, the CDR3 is TGTGCCAGCAGTTCCACCCTTGGGGGGGCCTATGGCTACACCTTC. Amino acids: CASSSTLGGAYGYTF.

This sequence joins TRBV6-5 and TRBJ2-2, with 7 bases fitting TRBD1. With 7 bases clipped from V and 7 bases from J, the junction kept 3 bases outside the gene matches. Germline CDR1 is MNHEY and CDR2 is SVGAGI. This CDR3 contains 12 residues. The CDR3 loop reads CASTTGDGELFF. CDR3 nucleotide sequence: TGTGCCAGCACTACAGGGGACGGGGAGCTGTTTTTT.

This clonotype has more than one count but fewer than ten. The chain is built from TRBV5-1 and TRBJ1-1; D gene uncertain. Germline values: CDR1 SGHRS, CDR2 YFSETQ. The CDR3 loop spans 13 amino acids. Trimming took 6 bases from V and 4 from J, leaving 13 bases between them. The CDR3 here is CASTPVGGTEAFF. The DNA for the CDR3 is TGCGCCAGCACCCCTGTCGGCGGCACTGAAGCTTTCTTT.

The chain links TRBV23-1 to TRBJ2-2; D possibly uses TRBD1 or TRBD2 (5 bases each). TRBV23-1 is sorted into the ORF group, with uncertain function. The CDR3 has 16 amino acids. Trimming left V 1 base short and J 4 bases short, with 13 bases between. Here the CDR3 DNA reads TGCGCCAGCAGTCAATTAGGGACCCCAGCCACCGGGGAGCTGTTTTTT. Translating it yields CASSQLGTPATGELFF.

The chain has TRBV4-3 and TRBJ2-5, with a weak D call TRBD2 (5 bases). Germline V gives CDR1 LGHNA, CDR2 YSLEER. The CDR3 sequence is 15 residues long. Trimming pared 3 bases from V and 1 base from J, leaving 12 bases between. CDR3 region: CASSQELGFQETQYF. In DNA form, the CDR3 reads TGCGCCAGCAGCCAGGAACTAGGCTTCCAAGAGACCCAGTACTTC.

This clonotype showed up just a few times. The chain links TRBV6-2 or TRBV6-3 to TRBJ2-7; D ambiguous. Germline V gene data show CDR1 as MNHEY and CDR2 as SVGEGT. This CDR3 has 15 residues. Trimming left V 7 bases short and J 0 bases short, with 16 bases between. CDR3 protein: CASTLGPLPSYEQYF. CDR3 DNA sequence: TGTGCCAGCACCCTGGGTCCTCTCCCCTCCTACGAGCAGTACTTC.

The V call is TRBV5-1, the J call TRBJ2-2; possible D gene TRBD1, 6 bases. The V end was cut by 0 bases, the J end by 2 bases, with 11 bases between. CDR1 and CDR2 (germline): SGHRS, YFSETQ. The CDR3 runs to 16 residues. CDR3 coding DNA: TGCGCCAGCAGCTTGGTCTGGGGGCTTAACACCGGGGAGCTGTTTTTT. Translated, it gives CASSLVWGLNTGELFF.

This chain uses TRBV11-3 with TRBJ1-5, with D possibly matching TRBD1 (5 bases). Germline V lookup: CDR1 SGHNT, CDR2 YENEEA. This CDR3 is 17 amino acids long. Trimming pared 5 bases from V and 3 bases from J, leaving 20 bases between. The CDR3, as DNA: TGTGCCAGCAGCGGGGAGTCGCAGGGTAGACCCAATCAGCCCCAGCATTTT. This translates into CASSGESQGRPNQPQHF.

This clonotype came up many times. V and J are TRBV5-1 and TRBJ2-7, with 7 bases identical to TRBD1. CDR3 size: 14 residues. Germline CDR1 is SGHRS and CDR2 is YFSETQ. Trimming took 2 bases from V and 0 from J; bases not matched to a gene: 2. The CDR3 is CASSFPGGSYEQYF. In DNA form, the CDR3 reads TGCGCCAGCAGCTTTCCAGGGGGCTCCTACGAGCAGTACTTC.

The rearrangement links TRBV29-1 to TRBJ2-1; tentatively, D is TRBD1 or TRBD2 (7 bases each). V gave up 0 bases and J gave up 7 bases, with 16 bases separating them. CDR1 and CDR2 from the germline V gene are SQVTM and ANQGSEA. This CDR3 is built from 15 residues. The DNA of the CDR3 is TGCAGCGTTGAAGATGGCAGGGGGGGGATAAATGAGCAGTTCTTC. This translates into CSVEDGRGGINEQFF.